This T cell receptor beta chain was sequenced in a study of blood T cell repertoires in COVID-19. About the research overall: Whether acute or convalescent, the COVID-19 samples came from the United States, Italy and Spain. From T cells, B-cell-depleted T cells, or PBMCs came the material, which was cDNA or gDNA.

Original analysis: Estimated nucleated cell counts came from reference gene primer amplification. Assay used: immunoSEQ multiplex PCR; TCRdb lists only in-frame clones, some missing. The DNA was the basis for D and trimming; V, J and clone size are from that table. Altogether over 45,000 clones are present, 60% to 80% being singletons, with the ten largest covering around a fifth. Sequencing was performed on peripheral blood. This sequence was found in a human donor with active or convalescent COVID-19. The donor label of this sample is uncertain.

The chain's CDR3 is CASSEQGSGRYGYTF. The CDR3 region has the DNA TGTGCCAGCAGCGAACAGGGTTCGGGCAGGTATGGCTACACCTTC. The rearrangement joins TRBV7-2 to TRBJ1-2, with D perhaps TRBD1 (6 bases). V was cut by 5 bases and J by 5 bases, with 18 bases left in between. This CDR3 contains 15 residues. Per germline, CDR1 SGHTA and CDR2 FQGNSA.